This record concerns one TCR beta chain sequence. The CDR3 has 15 amino acids. V lost 6 bases, J lost 4 bases, and 10 bases stayed unmatched. The germline V gene encodes CDR1 SNHLY and CDR2 FYNNEI. The sample belongs to a study of radiotherapy plus CTLA-4 blockade in lung cancer. Produced via immunoSEQ multiplex PCR; TCRdb's table is partial and in-frame only. The data contain tens of thousands of clones, 60% to 80% of them singletons. This chain connects TRBV2 to TRBJ1-1, with 8 nucleotides matching TRBD1. This TCR derives from a human donor with non-small cell lung cancer that progressed on radiotherapy plus ipilimumab. The sample in question was peripheral blood, obtained from a patient treated with radiotherapy plus ipilimumab. CDR3 DNA: TGTGCCAGCAGGACAGGGACAGGTGGAGGCACTGAAGCTTTCTTT. Encoded protein: CASRTGTGGGTEAFF.